A single sample is the source of the 27 T cell receptor beta chains below, sequenced in a study of cytomegalovirus exposure and HLA in healthy donors (dated 2017 in TCRdb). Library preparation employed the immunoSEQ multiplex PCR assay. The multiplex PCR relied on a mix of 60 forward primers for TCR Vbeta segments and 13 reverse primers for TCR Jbeta segments. The clones in this table, taken by TCRdb from immuneACCESS, are in-frame only. Not every clone is retained; where verified, under half of the shortfall comes from an unresolved V gene, and the cause of the rest is unknown. The sample records roughly 150,000 clones, roughly 85% of which are singletons. Jointly, the top ten make up approximately 1.4% of the sample. Material: PBMCs. The receptors shown here come from a man aged 25-45 years in good health and CMV-seronegative.

As for this clone: The junction differs from germline at one of its ends, possibly a read error. The CDR3 reads CSSSRTDYEQYF. Here the CDR3 DNA reads TGTTCCAGCAGCCGGACAGACTACGAGCAGTACTTC. The chain couples TRBV7-9 to TRBJ2-7, with a tentative D call TRBD1 (6 bases). The CDR3 runs to 12 residues. Germline CDR1 and CDR2: SEHNR and FQNEAQ (reference sequence). The full variable domain, completed using reference TRBV7-9 and TRBJ2-7, is DTGVSQNPRHKITKRGQNVTFRCDPISEHNRLYWYRQTLGQGPEFLTYFQNEAQLEKSRLLSDRFSAERPKGSFSTLEIQRTEQGDSAMYLCSSSRTDYEQYFGPGTRLTVT.

This chain uses TRBV27 with TRBJ1-2; D is uncertain. Trimming took off 6 bases at V and 4 bases at J, with 15 bases between the two ends. In germline, CDR1 is MNHEY, CDR2 SMNVEV (reference sequence). The CDR3 runs 14 residues. CDR3 in DNA: TGTGCCAGCAGCCTGGTAGGAGAGACCTATGGCTACACCTTC. It encodes CASSLVGETYGYTF.

This chain uses TRBV7-6 with TRBJ2-7, with TRBD1 identical over 9 bases. The CDR3 has 14 residues. Germline trimming cut 4 bases from V and 2 bases from J; bases unmatched to any gene: 3. CDR1 SGHVS and CDR2 FNYEAQ come from the germline V gene. The DNA for the CDR3 is TGTGCCAGCAGCTCAAACAGGGGGCCCTACGAGCAGTACTTC. Its protein product is CASSSNRGPYEQYF. The full variable domain, rest sourced from reference TRBV7-6 and TRBJ2-7, is GAGVSQSPRYKVTKRGQDVALRCDPISGHVSLYWYRQALGQGPEFLTYFNYEAQQDKSGLPNDRFSAERPEGSISTLTIQRTEQRDSAMYRCASSSNRGPYEQYFGPGTRLTVT.

The gene calls are TRBV25-1 and TRBJ1-2; no clear D gene. Germline V CDR1 and CDR2: MGHDK, SYGVNS. CDR3 length equals 17 residues. With 2 bases removed from V and 7 bases from J, the gap between germline ends came to 23 bases. The CDR3 DNA follows: TGTGCCAGCAGTGAAGTTGGAGGGATAGGTCTATTTGGTGGCTACACCTTC. Amino acid sequence: CASSEVGGIGLFGGYTF.

The chain recombines TRBV7-2 with TRBJ2-1; D is possibly TRBD2 (6 bases). The CDR3 consists of 15 residues. Germline values: CDR1 SGHTA, CDR2 FQGNSA. The V and J ends lost 1 base and 5 bases respectively, with 12 bases between them. The CDR3 spells CASSLDSGGHNEQFF. The CDR3 nucleotides are TGTGCCAGCAGCTTAGATAGCGGAGGGCACAATGAGCAGTTCTTC.

This clone occurred once. Here the CDR3 reads CASTLLAGGPSGANVLTF. The DNA for the CDR3 is TGTGCCAGCACCTTACTAGCGGGAGGGCCCTCTGGGGCCAACGTCCTGACTTTC. The chain links TRBV9 to TRBJ2-6; 13 nucleotides line up with TRBD2. The germline V gene encodes CDR1 SGDLS and CDR2 YYNGEE. V lost 6 bases and J lost 0; bases outside the gene matches: 6. The CDR3 is 18 amino acids.

The chain recombines TRBV4-3 with TRBJ2-5, with 12 bases that match TRBD2. Germline CDR1 reads LGHNA; CDR2 reads YSLEER. V dropped 0 bases and J dropped 1; count of bases not matched to a gene: 6. This CDR3 spans 18 amino acids. The CDR3 spells CASSQDPSGRAGQETQYF. CDR3 coding DNA: TGCGCCAGCAGCCAAGACCCTAGCGGGAGGGCCGGCCAAGAGACCCAGTACTTC.

The chain couples TRBV20-1 to TRBJ2-1; D not certain. Trimming stripped 6 bases from V and 4 bases from J, with 7 bases between. CDR3 length: 11 residues. Germline CDR1 is DFQATT and CDR2 is SNEGSKA (reference sequence). The CDR3 nucleotides read TGCAGTGCGAGACTTTACAATGAGCAGTTCTTC. Translated, it gives CSARLYNEQFF.

J is TRBJ2-2 and V is TRBV5-1; 12 bases agree with TRBD1. Trimming cost V 4 bases and J 6 bases; bases outside gene matches: 7. The CDR3 loop spans 16 amino acids. Per the germline V gene, CDR1 is SGHRS and CDR2 is YFSETQ. CDR3 in amino acids: CASSGGTGGAAGELFF. The CDR3, as DNA: TGCGCCAGCAGCGGCGGGACAGGGGGCGCAGCCGGGGAGCTGTTTTTT.

This sequence joins TRBV9 and TRBJ1-5, with D tentatively TRBD1 (6 bases). CDR3 length equals 14 residues. V was shortened by 3 bases and J by 2 bases, with 9 bases between the two germline ends. Germline lookup yields CDR1 SGDLS and CDR2 YYNGEE. DNA of the CDR3: TGTGCCAGCAGCGCACAGGGTGGCAATCAGCCCCAGCATTTT. Amino acids: CASSAQGGNQPQHF.

The chain carries TRBV10-3 and TRBJ2-5, with no clear D. Germline lookup yields CDR1 ENHRY and CDR2 SYGVKD. The CDR3 runs to 15 residues. Trimming removed 2 bases at V and 3 bases at J, with 13 bases between. The DNA of the CDR3 is TGTGCCATCAGTGAGATCCCAGGCCGAGAAGAGACCCAGTACTTC. Translation: CAISEIPGREETQYF.

This clone showed up just a few times. V is TRBV28 and J is TRBJ2-1, with a tentative D call TRBD1 (6 bases). This CDR3 is built from 15 residues. Germline assignment: CDR1 MDHEN and CDR2 SYDVKM. V was cut by 4 bases and J by 8 bases, with 18 bases left in between. The CDR3 DNA follows: TGTGCCAGCAGTTCGGAGCAGGGGCAAGCGGATGAGCAGTTCTTC. Residues: CASSSEQGQADEQFF.

This clone came up a few times. V and J are TRBV4-3 and TRBJ2-2; 9 nucleotides agree with TRBD1. CDR3 size: 16 residues. After removal of 3 bases from V and 7 bases from J, the junction contained 9 bases not matched to a gene. Germline V gene lookup returns CDR1 LGHNA and CDR2 YSLEER. The CDR3 DNA follows: TGCGCCAGCAGCCAGCTGGGACAGGGAGCGGTCGGGGAGCTGTTTTTT. Translation gives CASSQLGQGAVGELFF.

This clone was observed a handful of times. The chain recombines TRBV30 with TRBJ2-2; 9 positions agree with TRBD2. The J segment lost 6 bases and the V segment lost 0 bases, leaving 11 bases of the junction unmatched. Germline V CDR1 and CDR2: GTSNPN, SVGIG (reference sequence). CDR3 length: 17 residues. The CDR3 reads CAWSVRLSAGGPGELFF. CDR3 DNA: TGTGCCTGGAGTGTACGTTTATCGGCGGGAGGGCCCGGGGAGCTGTTTTTT.

V usage is TRBV5-4 and J usage is TRBJ2-2, with no clear D. The V gene lost 2 bases and the J gene lost 7 bases, with 6 bases spanning the gap. The CDR3 is made up of 12 amino acids. Germline assignment: CDR1 SGHNT and CDR2 YYREEE (reference sequence). The CDR3 DNA follows: TGTGCCAGCAGCTTAACTGGCGGGGAGCTGTTTTTT. The encoded protein is CASSLTGGELFF.

The V and J genes are TRBV9 and TRBJ2-1; D is perhaps TRBD2 (5 bases). The CDR3 is made up of 10 amino acids. Between the trimmed V and J ends, which lost 7 bases and 10 bases, there was a span of 9 bases. Germline V gene lookup returns CDR1 SGDLS and CDR2 YYNGEE. This CDR3 is CASGPGEQFF. For the CDR3, the DNA is TGTGCCAGCGGCCCGGGGGAGCAGTTCTTC. Drawing the rest from reference TRBV9 and TRBJ2-1, the complete variable domain is DSGVTQTPKHLITATGQRVTLRCSPRSGDLSVYWYQQSLDQGLQFLIQYYNGEERAKGNILERFSAQQFPDLHSELNLSSLELGDSALYFCASGPGEQFFGPGTRLTVL.

This chain joins TRBV10-3 and TRBJ2-3; weak D call: TRBD2 (5 bases). V shed 1 base and J shed 2 bases, with 13 bases lying between them. Germline V lookup: CDR1 ENHRY, CDR2 SYGVKD. The CDR3 runs to 16 residues. Here the CDR3 reads CAISELAGGDTDTQYF. CDR3 DNA: TGTGCCATCAGTGAGTTGGCAGGAGGAGACACAGATACGCAGTATTTT.

This clone was observed a handful of times. The rearrangement links TRBV7-2 to TRBJ2-7; D is perhaps TRBD2 (5 bases). The germline V gene has CDR1 SGHTA and CDR2 FQGNSA. There are 17 residues in the CDR3. V was pared by 0 bases and J by 2 bases, with 17 bases between. CDR3 in DNA: TGTGCCAGCAGCTTAGCGCTGCCGACTACGGTCCCCTACGAGCAGTACTTC. This sequence encodes CASSLALPTTVPYEQYF.

CDR3 sequence (DNA): TGTGCCAGCAGCTTAGGACTAGCGGGAACTTCGCGCACAGATACGCAGTATTTT. This translates into CASSLGLAGTSRTDTQYF. V is TRBV7-9 and J is TRBJ2-3; 11 nucleotides align to TRBD2. Germline values: CDR1 SEHNR, CDR2 FQNEAQ (reference sequence). The V gene end was trimmed by 1 base and the J gene end by 1 base; junction bases not matched to a gene: 7. The CDR3 spans 18 residues.

The V gene is TRBV7-8, the J gene TRBJ1-5, with D perhaps TRBD1 (6 bases). CDR1 SGHVS and CDR2 FQNEAQ come from the germline V gene. The CDR3 covers 17 residues. V dropped 0 bases and J dropped 0 bases, with 12 bases sitting between them. The CDR3 DNA follows: TGTGCCAGCAGCTTAGCGCAGGGACACTATAGCAATCAGCCCCAGCATTTT. The encoded protein is CASSLAQGHYSNQPQHF.

This clone appeared a single time. CDR3 DNA: TGTGCCAGCAGTCAAGACAGGCTGGGCTACACCTTC. Amino acid sequence: CASSQDRLGYTF. The chain recombines TRBV6-6 with TRBJ1-2; weak D call: TRBD1 (6 bases). The germline V gene has CDR1 MNHNY and CDR2 SVGAGI (reference sequence). V lost 5 bases, J lost 8 bases, and 12 bases lay in between. The CDR3 has 12 residues.

This clone was counted a few times. This chain joins TRBV6-4 and TRBJ1-1; D call uncertain. V was shortened by 5 bases and J by 0 bases, with 7 bases between the two germline ends. CDR1 and CDR2 (germline): MRHNA, SNTAGT. The CDR3 loop spans 13 amino acids. CDR3 nucleotides: TGTGCCAGCAGTTCACAGATGAACACTGAAGCTTTCTTT. Its protein is CASSSQMNTEAFF.

The chain's CDR3 is CASSIGPYQPQHF. CDR3 in DNA: TGTGCCAGTAGTATAGGTCCGTATCAGCCCCAGCATTTT. V usage is TRBV19 and J usage is TRBJ1-5; no reliable D call. Trimming took off 1 base at V and 5 bases at J, with 6 bases between the two ends. The V gene's germline CDR1 is LNHDA and CDR2 SQIVND (reference sequence). The CDR3 is 13 residues long.

The chain recombines TRBV23-1 with TRBJ2-4; the D is unclear. TRBV23-1 is an ORF for which the function is uncertain. V was trimmed by 2 bases and J by 9 bases, leaving 20 bases between them. The CDR3 contains 16 residues. Written as DNA, the CDR3 is TGCGCCAGCAGTCAACCCCTGATCACTAACTTTTGCATTCAGTACTTC. Translating gives CASSQPLITNFCIQYF.

There are a few counts of this clone. This chain joins TRBV10-1 and TRBJ2-2; D might be TRBD1 (5 bases). The CDR3 runs to 15 residues. Trimming removed 7 bases from V and 5 bases from J, with 17 bases in between. Germline values: CDR1 WNHNN, CDR2 SYGVQD (reference sequence). The CDR3: CASTQGAVGTGELFF. In DNA form, the CDR3 reads TGCGCCAGCACTCAAGGGGCGGTAGGAACCGGGGAGCTGTTTTTT.

The chain recombines TRBV28 with TRBJ2-2, with 7 nucleotides matching TRBD2. CDR3 length: 17 amino acids. Germline loops: CDR1 MDHEN, CDR2 SYDVKM. V was pared by 3 bases and J by 3 bases, with 10 bases of the junction left unmatched. DNA for the CDR3: TGTGCCAGCAGTTTCCCCCCAGCTAGCGGACACACCGGGGAGCTGTTTTTT. It codes for CASSFPPASGHTGELFF.

The chain recombines TRBV4-2 with TRBJ2-4; no definite D call. V was shortened by 1 base and J by 1 base, with 14 bases between the two germline ends. There are 17 residues in the CDR3. Germline V gene lookup returns CDR1 LGHNA and CDR2 YNFKEQ. CDR3: CASSQGSGLMAKNIQYF. CDR3 nucleotide sequence: TGTGCCAGCAGCCAAGGATCAGGTCTTATGGCCAAAAACATTCAGTACTTC.